Below, 14 T cell receptor beta chains from the same sample are listed, as sequenced in a study of shared clonotypes between healthy human individuals. Here immunoSEQ multiplex PCR was the method, and the copy in TCRdb shows in-frame clones only, minus some. The data show around 2,000,000 clones, with approximately 94% seen just once and over 1.5% held by the top ten. As defined, naive CD8 cells were CD45RO-negative and positively selected for CCR7, with terminally differentiated effector memory CD45RA+ cells excluded. Source material: naive CD8+ T cells from PBMCs. These receptors originate from a man aged 18 to 30 in good health. Some clones in this sample may be carry-over from other donors' samples.

J is TRBJ1-2 and V is TRBV7-9, with D unclear. The CDR3 spans 13 residues. Germline assignment: CDR1 SEHNR and CDR2 FQNEAQ (reference sequence). Trimming removed 3 bases at V and 8 bases at J, with 13 bases between. The CDR3 sequence is CASSFGGSLGYTF. As DNA, the CDR3 is TGTGCCAGCAGCTTCGGAGGGAGCTTGGGCTACACCTTC.

J is TRBJ2-1 and V is TRBV6-6; 7 bases match TRBD2. Germline loops: CDR1 MNHNY, CDR2 SVGAGI (reference sequence). This CDR3 contains 12 residues. The V segment lost 11 bases and the J segment 1 base; nucleotides outside the gene matches: 2. Here the CDR3 DNA reads TGTGCCCACGGGAGGTCCTACAATGAGCAGTTCTTC. It is translated as CAHGRSYNEQFF.

This clone showed up just once. The rearrangement joins TRBV2 to TRBJ1-4; D gene ambiguous. The V end was cut by 7 bases, the J end by 8 bases, with 17 bases between. In germline, CDR1 is SNHLY, CDR2 FYNNEI. This CDR3 is built from 14 residues. Here the CDR3 reads CASTQVGRREKLFF. The CDR3 DNA sequence: TGTGCCAGCACCCAAGTGGGGAGGCGAGAAAAACTGTTTTTT.

The chain combines TRBV7-2 with TRBJ2-2; TRBD1 agrees at 8 bases. Trimming cost V 5 bases and J 3 bases; bases outside gene matches: 8. The CDR3 runs to 16 residues. In germline, CDR1 is SGHTA, CDR2 FQGNSA. This CDR3 is CASSPYDRGYTGELFF. The CDR3 DNA reads as TGTGCCAGCAGCCCCTACGACAGGGGTTACACCGGGGAGCTGTTTTTT.

V gene TRBV18 combines with J gene TRBJ2-4; 8 nucleotides align to TRBD2. The CDR3 runs 16 residues. Germline CDR1 KGHSH, CDR2 LQKENI. V lost 3 bases to trimming and J lost 5 bases; unmatched junction nucleotides: 9. CDR3 nucleotide sequence: TGTGCCAGCTCACCCAGCCGGGGACTAGATGAAAACATTCAGTACTTC. Protein product: CASSPSRGLDENIQYF.

The chain employs TRBV7-9 and TRBJ2-3, with TRBD1 as a possible D gene (5 bases). The germline V gene encodes CDR1 SEHNR and CDR2 FQNEAQ (reference sequence). V was pared by 5 bases and J by 0 bases, with 15 bases between. The CDR3 length is 16 residues. This CDR3 is CASSPVGRASTDTQYF. The DNA of the CDR3 is TGTGCCAGCAGCCCAGTGGGCAGGGCTAGCACAGATACGCAGTATTTT.

The rearrangement uses TRBV2 and TRBJ2-7; TRBD1 or TRBD2 may be the D gene (5 bases each). V lost 3 bases to trimming and J lost 6 bases, with 15 bases between them. The CDR3 sequence is 14 residues long. From germline, CDR1 is SNHLY and CDR2 FYNNEI. The CDR3 protein is CASSEGREPGEQYF. The CDR3 DNA is TGTGCCAGCAGTGAGGGCAGGGAGCCTGGCGAGCAGTACTTC.

The count of this clone is one. J is TRBJ2-1 and V is TRBV5-6; D remains unclear. The germline gives CDR1 SGHDT, CDR2 YYEEEE. Trimming pared 6 bases from V and 9 bases from J, leaving 13 bases between. The CDR3 sequence is 12 residues long. Here the CDR3 reads CASKPGDGEQFF. CDR3 coding DNA: TGTGCCAGCAAACCCGGAGATGGTGAGCAGTTCTTC.

A note on this clone: In the same sample, other DNA sequences code for this CDR3. This chain joins TRBV19 and TRBJ1-1; D is uncertain. Trimming shortened V by 2 bases and J by 1 base, and 5 bases separated the two germline ends. This CDR3 has 13 residues. In germline, CDR1 is LNHDA, CDR2 SQIVND (reference sequence). The CDR3 protein is CASSISPNTEAFF. Here the CDR3 DNA reads TGTGCCAGTAGTATAAGCCCGAACACTGAAGCTTTCTTT.

This chain joins TRBV28 and TRBJ2-5; 7 bases map to TRBD2. The V and J ends lost 8 bases and 1 base, in that order; junction bases with no gene match: 7. Germline V lookup: CDR1 MDHEN, CDR2 SYDVKM. The CDR3 loop spans 14 amino acids. CDR3 sequence (DNA): TGTGCCAGCTGTGGGGGGGGATTCCAAGAGACCCAGTACTTC. It yields the protein CASCGGGFQETQYF.

The chain uses TRBV11-3 and TRBJ2-2, with 7 positions matching TRBD1. CDR1 is SGHNT, CDR2 YENEEA, per germline. The CDR3 length is 15 residues. Unmatched junction bases numbered 4, after V lost 5 bases and J lost 1 base. The CDR3 DNA is TGTGCCAGCAGCCCGTACAGGGGGAACACCGGGGAGCTGTTTTTT. As protein: CASSPYRGNTGELFF.

The chain is built from TRBV29-1 and TRBJ2-3, with D perhaps given as TRBD1 or TRBD2 (5 bases each). CDR3 length: 14 amino acids. CDR1 is SQVTM, CDR2 ANQGSEA, per germline. V lost 4 bases and J 0 bases, leaving 11 bases between the germline ends. As DNA, the CDR3 is TGCAGCGTTGTGGGGGATTTAAGCACAGATACGCAGTATTTT. Its translation: CSVVGDLSTDTQYF.

This rearrangement joins TRBV9 to TRBJ2-7, with D hard to call. This CDR3 is built from 13 residues. The germline gives CDR1 SGDLS, CDR2 YYNGEE. V lost 1 base to trimming and J lost 6 bases, with 11 bases between them. The CDR3 here is CASSVTPLAEQYF. CDR3 nucleotide sequence: TGTGCCAGCAGCGTAACCCCTTTAGCCGAGCAGTACTTC. Full variable domain (remainder filled in from reference TRBV9 and TRBJ2-7): DSGVTQTPKHLITATGQRVTLRCSPRSGDLSVYWYQQSLDQGLQFLIQYYNGEERAKGNILERFSAQQFPDLHSELNLSSLELGDSALYFCASSVTPLAEQYFGPGTRLTVT.

The rearrangement uses TRBV28 and TRBJ2-3, with D possibly being TRBD2 (6 bases). Germline loops: CDR1 MDHEN, CDR2 SYDVKM. The CDR3 extends over 18 amino acids. V was clipped by 5 bases and J by 3 bases, with 24 bases between them. Written as DNA, the CDR3 is TGTGCCAGCAGTCCAAACCCCCTCCGGGAGAGGAGTACAGATACGCAGTATTTT. As protein: CASSPNPLRERSTDTQYF.